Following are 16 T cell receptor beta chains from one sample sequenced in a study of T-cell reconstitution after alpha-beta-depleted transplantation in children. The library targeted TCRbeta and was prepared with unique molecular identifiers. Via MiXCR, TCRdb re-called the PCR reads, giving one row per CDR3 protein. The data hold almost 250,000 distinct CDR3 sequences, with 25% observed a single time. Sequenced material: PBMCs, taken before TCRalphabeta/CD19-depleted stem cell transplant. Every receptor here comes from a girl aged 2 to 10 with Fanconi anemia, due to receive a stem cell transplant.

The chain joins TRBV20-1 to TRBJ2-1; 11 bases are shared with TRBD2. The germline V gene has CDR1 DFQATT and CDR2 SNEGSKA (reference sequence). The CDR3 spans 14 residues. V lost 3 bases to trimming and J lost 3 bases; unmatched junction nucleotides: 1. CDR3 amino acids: CSARGLADYNEQFF. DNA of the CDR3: TGCAGTGCTAGGGGACTAGCGGACTACAATGAGCAGTTCTTC.

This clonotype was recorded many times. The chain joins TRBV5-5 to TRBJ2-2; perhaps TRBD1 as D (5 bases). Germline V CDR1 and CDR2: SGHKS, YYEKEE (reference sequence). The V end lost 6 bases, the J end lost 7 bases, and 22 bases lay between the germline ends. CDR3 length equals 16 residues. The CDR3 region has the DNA TGTGCCAGCATCTACTTACAGGACACCTTGGGCGGGGAGCTGTTTTTT. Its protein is CASIYLQDTLGGELFF.

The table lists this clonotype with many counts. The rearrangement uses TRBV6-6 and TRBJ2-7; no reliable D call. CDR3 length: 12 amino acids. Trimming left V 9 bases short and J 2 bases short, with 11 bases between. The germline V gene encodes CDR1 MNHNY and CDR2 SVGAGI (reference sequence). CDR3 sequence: CASIGRTYEQYF. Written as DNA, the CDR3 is TGTGCCAGTATCGGACGTACCTACGAGCAGTACTTC.

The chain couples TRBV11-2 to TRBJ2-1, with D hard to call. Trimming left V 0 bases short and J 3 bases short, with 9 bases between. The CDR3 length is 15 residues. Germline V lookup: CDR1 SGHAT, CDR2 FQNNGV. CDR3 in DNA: TGTGCCAGCAGCTTAGATAGTGGCGTCTACAATGAGCAGTTCTTC. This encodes CASSLDSGVYNEQFF.

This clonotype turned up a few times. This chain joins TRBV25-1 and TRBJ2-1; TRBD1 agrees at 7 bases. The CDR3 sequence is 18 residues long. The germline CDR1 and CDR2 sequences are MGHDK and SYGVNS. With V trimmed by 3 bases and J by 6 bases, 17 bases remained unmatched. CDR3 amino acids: CASSDWVPGTESGNEQFF. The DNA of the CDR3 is TGTGCCAGCAGTGATTGGGTCCCCGGGACAGAATCGGGCAATGAGCAGTTCTTC.

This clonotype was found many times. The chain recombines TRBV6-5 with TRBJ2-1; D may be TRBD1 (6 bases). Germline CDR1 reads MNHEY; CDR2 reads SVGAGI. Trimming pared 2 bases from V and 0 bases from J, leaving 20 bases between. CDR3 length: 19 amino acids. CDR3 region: CASSYRVPGHEISYNEQFF. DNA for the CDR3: TGTGCCAGCAGTTACCGAGTCCCGGGACATGAAATCTCCTACAATGAGCAGTTCTTC.

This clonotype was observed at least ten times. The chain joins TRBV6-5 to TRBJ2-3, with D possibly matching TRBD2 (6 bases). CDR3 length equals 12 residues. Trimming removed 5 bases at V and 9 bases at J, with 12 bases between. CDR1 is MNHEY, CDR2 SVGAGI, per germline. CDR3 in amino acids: CASSGGRHTQYF. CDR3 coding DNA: TGTGCCAGCAGTGGGGGGAGACACACGCAGTATTTT.

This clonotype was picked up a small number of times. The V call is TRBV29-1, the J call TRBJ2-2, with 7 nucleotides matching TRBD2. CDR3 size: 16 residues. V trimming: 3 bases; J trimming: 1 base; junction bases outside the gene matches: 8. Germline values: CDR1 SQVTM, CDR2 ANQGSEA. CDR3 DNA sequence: TGCAGCGTTGATAGTGTGGGAGGGCGGAACACCGGGGAGCTGTTTTTT. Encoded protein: CSVDSVGGRNTGELFF.

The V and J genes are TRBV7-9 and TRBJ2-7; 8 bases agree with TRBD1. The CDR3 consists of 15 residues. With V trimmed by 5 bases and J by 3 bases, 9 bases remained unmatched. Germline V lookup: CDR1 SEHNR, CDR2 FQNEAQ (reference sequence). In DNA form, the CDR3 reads TGTGCCAGCAGCACGCGATTGGACAGGGTCTACGAGCAGTACTTC. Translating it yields CASSTRLDRVYEQYF.

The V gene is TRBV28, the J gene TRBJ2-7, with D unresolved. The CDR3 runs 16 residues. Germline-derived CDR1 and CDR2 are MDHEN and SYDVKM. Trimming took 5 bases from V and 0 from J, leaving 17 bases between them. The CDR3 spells CASSLVSGLLSYEQYF. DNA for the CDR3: TGTGCCAGCAGTCTAGTCTCGGGTCTCCTCTCCTACGAGCAGTACTTC.

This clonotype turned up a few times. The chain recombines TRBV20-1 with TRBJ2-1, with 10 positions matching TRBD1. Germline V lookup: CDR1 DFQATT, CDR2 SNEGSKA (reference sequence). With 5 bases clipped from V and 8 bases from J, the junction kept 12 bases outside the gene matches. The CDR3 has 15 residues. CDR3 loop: CSAQGPRTGGDEQFF. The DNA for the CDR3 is TGCAGTGCTCAAGGCCCCCGGACAGGGGGTGATGAGCAGTTCTTC.

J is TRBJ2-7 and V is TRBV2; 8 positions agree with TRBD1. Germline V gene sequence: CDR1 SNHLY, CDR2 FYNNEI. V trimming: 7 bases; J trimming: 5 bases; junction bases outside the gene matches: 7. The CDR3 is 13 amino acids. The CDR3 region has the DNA TGTGCCAGCACTCCCCAGGGGGCTCACGAGCAGTACTTC. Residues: CASTPQGAHEQYF.

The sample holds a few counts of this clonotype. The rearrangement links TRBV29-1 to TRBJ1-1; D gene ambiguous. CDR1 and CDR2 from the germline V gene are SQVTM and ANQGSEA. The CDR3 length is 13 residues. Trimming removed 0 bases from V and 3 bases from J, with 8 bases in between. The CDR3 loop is CSVEEGMHTEAFF. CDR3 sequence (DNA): TGCAGCGTTGAAGAGGGAATGCACACTGAAGCTTTCTTT.

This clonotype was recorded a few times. The DNA for the CDR3 is TGTGCCAGCAGTGAAGAAGCAGGGGGCGGTTACAATGAGCAGTTCTTC. This gives the protein CASSEEAGGGYNEQFF. The chain uses TRBV2 and TRBJ2-1, with TRBD1 matching 8 bases. This CDR3 spans 16 amino acids. CDR1 is SNHLY and CDR2 is FYNNEI in the germline V gene. V lost 1 base and J lost 4; bases outside the gene matches: 6.

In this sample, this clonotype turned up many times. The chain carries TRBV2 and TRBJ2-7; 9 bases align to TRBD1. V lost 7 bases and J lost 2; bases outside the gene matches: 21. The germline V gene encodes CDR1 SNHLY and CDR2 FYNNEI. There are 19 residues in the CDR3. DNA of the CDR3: TGTGCCAGCATGCCTCTTTCCAGGGACAGGGCTAGGGACCCCTACGAGCAGTACTTC. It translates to CASMPLSRDRARDPYEQYF.

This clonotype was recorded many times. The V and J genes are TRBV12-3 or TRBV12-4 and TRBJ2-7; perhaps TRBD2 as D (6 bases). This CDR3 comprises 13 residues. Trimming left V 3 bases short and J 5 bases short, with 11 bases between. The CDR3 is CASSFSGLNEQYF. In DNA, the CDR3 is TGTGCCAGCAGTTTTAGCGGCCTGAACGAGCAGTACTTC.